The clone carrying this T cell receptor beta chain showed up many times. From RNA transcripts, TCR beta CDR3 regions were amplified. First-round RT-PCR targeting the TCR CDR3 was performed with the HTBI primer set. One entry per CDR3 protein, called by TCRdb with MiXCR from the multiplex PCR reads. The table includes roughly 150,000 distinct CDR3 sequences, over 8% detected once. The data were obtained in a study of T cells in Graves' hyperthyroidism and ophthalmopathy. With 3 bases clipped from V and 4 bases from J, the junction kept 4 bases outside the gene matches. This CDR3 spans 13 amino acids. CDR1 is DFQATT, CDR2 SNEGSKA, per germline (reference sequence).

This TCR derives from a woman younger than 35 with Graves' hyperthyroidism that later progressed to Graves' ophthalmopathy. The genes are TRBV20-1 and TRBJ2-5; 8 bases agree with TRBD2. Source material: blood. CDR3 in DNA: TGCAGTGCTAGCGGGAGGGCCCGAGAGACCCAGTACTTC. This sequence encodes CSASGRARETQYF.